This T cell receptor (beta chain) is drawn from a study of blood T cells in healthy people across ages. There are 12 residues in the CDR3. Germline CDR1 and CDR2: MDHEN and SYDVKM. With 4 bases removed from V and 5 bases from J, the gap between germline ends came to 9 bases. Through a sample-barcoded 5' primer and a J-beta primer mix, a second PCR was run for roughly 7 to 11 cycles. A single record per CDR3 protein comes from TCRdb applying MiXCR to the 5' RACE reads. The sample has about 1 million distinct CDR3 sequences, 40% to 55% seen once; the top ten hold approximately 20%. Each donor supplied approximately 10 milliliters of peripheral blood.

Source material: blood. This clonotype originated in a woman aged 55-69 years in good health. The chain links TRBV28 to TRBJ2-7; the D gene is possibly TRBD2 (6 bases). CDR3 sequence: CASSSSAHEQYF. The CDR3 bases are TGTGCCAGCAGTTCTAGCGCCCACGAGCAGTACTTC.